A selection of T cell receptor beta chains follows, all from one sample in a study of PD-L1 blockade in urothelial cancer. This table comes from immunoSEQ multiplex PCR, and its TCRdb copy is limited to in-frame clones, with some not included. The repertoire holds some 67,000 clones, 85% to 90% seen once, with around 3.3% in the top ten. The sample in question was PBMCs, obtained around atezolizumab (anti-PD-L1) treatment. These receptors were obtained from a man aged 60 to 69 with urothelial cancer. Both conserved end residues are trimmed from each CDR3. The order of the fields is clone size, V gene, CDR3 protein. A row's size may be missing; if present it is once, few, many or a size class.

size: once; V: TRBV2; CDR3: ASSEERGAGNEQF
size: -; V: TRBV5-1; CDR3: ASSLAGQQETQY
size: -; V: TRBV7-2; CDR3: ASSQPPGETQY
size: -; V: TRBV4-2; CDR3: ASSQAGMGGGTEAF
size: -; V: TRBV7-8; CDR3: ASSTRLETQY
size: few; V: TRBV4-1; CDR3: ASSQGPTRALGNTIY
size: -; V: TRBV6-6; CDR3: ASKLGGRGTEAF
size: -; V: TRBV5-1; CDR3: ASSGAEGGPDTQY
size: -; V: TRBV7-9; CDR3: ASSTTVNTEAF
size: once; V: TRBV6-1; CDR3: ASSENGGVAEAF
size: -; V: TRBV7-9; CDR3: ASSSVPGQGSIY
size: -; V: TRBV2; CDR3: ASSEWQGTGNTIY
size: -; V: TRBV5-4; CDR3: ASSLERRGTEAF
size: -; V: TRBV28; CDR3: ASRTSGVQSQPQH
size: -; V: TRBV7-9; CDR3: ASSLVGRAESGANVLT
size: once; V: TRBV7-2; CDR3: ASSRTGGNTEAF
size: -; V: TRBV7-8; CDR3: ASSSITDTQY
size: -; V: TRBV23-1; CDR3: ASKPGQNPGTYEQY
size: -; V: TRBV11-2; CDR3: ASSLWQGYGYT
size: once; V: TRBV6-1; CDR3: ASSGRPPRVGQF
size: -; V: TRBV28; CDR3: ASRRNYSNQPQH
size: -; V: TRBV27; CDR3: ASSRTDRDHETQY
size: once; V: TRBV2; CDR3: ASSGGTTGGETQY
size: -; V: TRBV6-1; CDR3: ASHPGGTGELF
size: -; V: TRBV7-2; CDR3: ASSLGGRGANVLT
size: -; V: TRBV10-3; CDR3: AISPTGMDTEAF
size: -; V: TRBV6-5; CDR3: ASSYSLVDTQY
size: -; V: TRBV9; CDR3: ASSVAPGQGATEAF
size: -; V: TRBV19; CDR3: ASSKAVSYEQY
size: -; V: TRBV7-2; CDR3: ASSPPLVDNEQY
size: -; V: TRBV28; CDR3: ASSSGGYSNQPQH
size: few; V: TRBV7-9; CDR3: ASSSRTGENTEAF
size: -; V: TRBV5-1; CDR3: ASSPGGVNTEAF
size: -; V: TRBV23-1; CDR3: ASSPKFRDRAQRYSTDTQY
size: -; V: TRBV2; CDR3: ASTITGLAGVREQY
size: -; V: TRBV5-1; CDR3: ASSLAVGSGDGYT
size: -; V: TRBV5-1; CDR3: ASSLGTGLYGYT
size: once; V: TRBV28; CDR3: ASSRGWDYGYT
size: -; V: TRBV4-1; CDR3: ASSLDRGAQSDYGYT
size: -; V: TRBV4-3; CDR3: ASSQAMGGSYEQY
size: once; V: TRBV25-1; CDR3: ASSEIGRSQTQY
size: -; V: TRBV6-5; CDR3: ASSYEGDGYT